Reported below is one T cell receptor beta chain. Germline loops: CDR1 SEHNR, CDR2 FQNEAQ (reference sequence). The CDR3 spans 16 residues. V lost 11 bases to trimming and J lost 1 base, with 18 bases between them. The data stem from a study of Graves' ophthalmopathy and Graves' hyperthyroidism. RNA served as the template for amplifying TCR beta CDR3 regions. HTBI-primed first-round RT-PCR preceded second-round multiplex PCR. TCRdb passed the multiplex PCR reads through MiXCR, listing each CDR3 protein once. The sample records around 1.1 million distinct CDR3 sequences, less than 45% being singletons. This clonotype originated in an adult man with Graves' hyperthyroidism. V gene TRBV7-9 combines with J gene TRBJ2-6; no clear D. The sequenced sample was peripheral blood or thyroid tissue (not recorded which). The CDR3 region has the DNA TGTGCCCCCAGCAGCGTAGCAGGATCTGGGGCCAACGTCCTGACTTTC. This translates into CAPSSVAGSGANVLTF.